This entry concerns a single TCR beta chain. This clonotype was found many times. Which antigen it targets is not known. No base quality information exists; no much larger clone differs at one position. TCRdb lists the instrument as Illumina HiSeq 2500. Quantitative 5'-RACE with molecular barcodes was used to prepare TCR beta libraries. In the source study's methods: Disease-linked TCR variants were identified with a new computational method built on a probabilistic model of VDJ rearrangement. Starting from the raw public reads, TCRdb applied fastp trimming at Q25, assembled clones with MiXCR and retained in-frame beta chains. Rows are unified per CDR3 protein, each entry keeping the most common DNA and genes. TCRdb's processing, not the authors' own work, is the source of the V and J calls. The sample table shows around 320,000 distinct CDR3 sequences, and around 21% are seen once. Roughly 3.4% of the sample is held by the ten biggest clonotypes.

The data were taken from a study of CD8 T cells in ankylosing spondylitis (dated by TCRdb to about 2017). At the level of the whole study: The study set out to find disease-linked TCR variants by profiling T cell receptor beta repertoires in ankylosing spondylitis patients and healthy donors. In total, the full study cohort was made up of approximately 99 healthy donors and about two dozen ankylosing spondylitis patients. Peripheral blood samples were taken, and synovial fluid was additionally collected from ankylosing spondylitis patients. What the study reported, not specific to this receptor: Blood from ankylosing spondylitis patients appeared to be characterized by a TCR beta motif made up of about 8 highly homologous amino acid variants. According to the report, matched synovial fluid samples from ankylosing spondylitis patients were significantly enriched for the disease-linked clones. The disease-linked clones had a CD8+ phenotype and were found at relatively low frequencies in peripheral blood. Some motif variants had previously been reported in the synovial fluid and blood of reactive arthritis patients, which suggests shared mechanisms of disease initiation.

CDR1 and CDR2, per the germline V gene (reference sequence), are SGHAT and FQDESV. Unmatched junction bases come to 12, with V trimmed by 6 bases and J by 0 bases. The CDR3 holds 18 amino acids from the cysteine to the phenylalanine. Just CDR3 DNA is preserved here, 54 bases in frame from base 1. The chain links TRBV11-1 with TRBJ2-1; TRBD2 lines up with 9 middle nucleotides. The origin of this receptor is a female donor with ankylosing spondylitis or in good health (not recorded which). The specimen sequenced was blood, either unsorted or a sorted T cell fraction (not recorded which). The nucleotides read TGTGCCAGCAGAAAGGGACTAGCAAGAGAAGGCTCCTACAATGAGCAGTTCTTC. Protein translation: CASRKGLAREGSYNEQFF.